What follows describes a single TCR beta chain. Its antigen target is currently unknown. No base quality values were provided; no much bigger clone lies one nucleotide off. The data originate from a study of cytomegalovirus exposure and HLA in healthy donors (dated by TCRdb to about 2017). With respect to the entire study: In an earlier analysis of some 610 of the donors, 276 Gb of sequence data and roughly 100 million unique TCR beta sequences from 150 million to 200 million T cells were reported. The later analysis used no new phenotypic data to find candidate immune exposures, relying instead on TCR beta sequences and their occurrence across donors. The T cell repertoires of 550 to 850 subjects were profiled by immunosequencing and related to cytomegalovirus serostatus. About 300 gigabases of sequencing data and roughly 90 million unique TCR sequences were included in an early release covering over 600 HLA-typed donors. In a later genetic analysis, genome-wide SNP genotypes for about 65% of the roughly 670 donors were used, and that subset was treated as a discovery cohort. The study aimed to test whether cataloging public T cell receptors could reveal signatures of past pathogen exposure. Among the roughly 400 genotyped donors, about 85% belonged to the genetic ancestry cluster associated with self-reported Caucasian donors. HLA typing included class I and class II loci at four-digit resolution. High-throughput TCR immunosequencing, statistical association of individual TCRs with disease status, and machine learning were combined to predict cytomegalovirus infection status. In a later analysis, previously published TCR beta repertoires from 550 to 750 donors were re-analyzed and high-resolution HLA genotyping was added so that TCR occurrence patterns could be studied. An earlier analysis of approximately 640 of the donors applied high-throughput TCR beta sequencing to assess whether each TCR beta V gene segment acted as functional or pseudogenic. All discovery cohort repertoires had been generated on a single sequencing platform. Donor age, sex, ethnicity and CMV serostatus were compiled together with the repertoire data. The number of donors typed differed by locus, with about 629-630 for A, B, C, DRB1 and DQB1, 522 for DQA1, 600 to 610 for DPA1, and approximately 470 for DPB1. A separate validation cohort of roughly 110 different subjects was used in addition to the roughly 700-subject first cohort. Across some 400 genotyped donors of the cohort, an average of approximately 200,000 unique TCR beta nucleotide sequences per donor were sequenced, and roughly 20% of those sequences were non-productive. Several DR-DQ haplotypes were treated as single units for association and clustering because of strong linkage in the cohort. The full study reports these points: HLA typing was unavailable for some donors at each locus, so association tests used only the typed subset. Immune exposure information for the cohort was limited to CMV serostatus. In this cohort, only TCR beta chains were sequenced, and detectable features were limited by the absence of alpha or paired-chain data. In a later genetic analysis, fewer N-insertions in productive TCRs were reported among donors in an Asian-associated ancestry cluster than the roughly 700-donor mean. Some IMGT-functional V segments, including TRBV6-2 and TRBV6-3, could not be told apart with the 87-base-pair reads, so those segments were excluded. Linkage disequilibrium might explain the correlated functional status among segregating V segments, but an unknown experimental factor could not be excluded. At a false discovery rate of 0.05, a later analysis linked 16,951 TCR beta sequences to specific HLA alleles. Most TCR sequences were observed very rarely across donors, whereas some public TCRs were present in many individuals. In the study, around 150 TCR beta chains were listed as associated with cytomegalovirus. The authors suggested that the approach could potentially be extended to other disease states and immunological phenotypes. A cluster of highly shared sequence variants was judged likely to represent a technical artifact of the sequencing pipeline. A later analysis found that most CMV-associated TCR beta chains appeared HLA-restricted, with HLA associations seemingly driven largely by CMV exposure. Strong co-occurrence of HLA alleles, especially DR and DQ, made assigning TCR associations to individual alleles difficult. A later analysis found that HLA-associated TCR beta chains were more clonally expanded and had lower generation probabilities than equally common non-associated chains. The earlier analysis of approximately 560 of the donors excluded around 17 rarely observed V segments, including chromosome 9 orphons, because counts were too low. In vitro tests confirmed that a few of the cytomegalovirus-associated TCR beta chains recognize cytomegalovirus antigens. Cytomegalovirus status was reported to be diagnosed by the classifier with high specificity and sensitivity in both the original and validation cohorts. In an earlier analysis of approximately 590 of the donors, most TCR beta V segments appeared in productive rearrangements about 90% or about 30% of the time, broadly matching IMGT annotations. According to a later analysis, TCR association rates differed among HLA loci, with DRB1 alleles showing the most associated TCRs and HLA-C alleles showing the fewest. A further reported finding was that TCR beta sequences accurately predicted the HLA-A and HLA-B alleles for most subjects in the first cohort. The presence/absence analyses assumed that sequencing depth was roughly uniform across donors, and that assumption may not be true. An association between a missense DCLRE1C variant and V-gene and J-gene trimming of TCR beta chains was found in a later genetic analysis and replicated in an independent cohort. A later analysis reported that several top co-occurrence clusters appeared linked to parvovirus B19, influenza, CMV and Epstein-Barr virus.

The V end gives up 4 bases and the J end 1 base, leaving 1 base in the junction not matched to a gene. Counted from cysteine to phenylalanine, this CDR3 has 13 amino acids. Only CDR3 DNA is held: 39 bases, read in frame from base 1. The germline V gene specifies SGHTA as CDR1 and FQGNSA as CDR2. Libraries came from the immunoSEQ multiplex PCR assay. A mixture of 60 forward primers for TCR Vbeta segments and 13 reverse primers for TCR Jbeta segments was used in the multiplex PCR. A multiplex PCR assay on genomic DNA amplified the CDR3 region of rearranged TCR beta genes. On the Illumina HiSeq System, the amplified TCR beta libraries were sequenced as 87-base-pair reads. The study's own analysis went as follows. A later analysis tallied around 82 million unique TCR beta chains across the 666 repertoires, and approximately 12 million of those chains were shared by two or more donors. To remove PCR and sequencing errors, raw reads were error-corrected and collapsed into unique sequences using a nearest-neighbor algorithm that merged closely related sequences. Alignment of CDR3 sequences to IMGT reference sequences was used to assign V, D and J gene segments. For a sequence to be retained, at least a six-nucleotide match to both a V gene segment and a J gene segment was required. A rearrangement counted as productive if the CDR3 had no stop codons and remained in frame with V and J, and every other rearrangement counted as non-productive. Following IMGT convention, CDR3 was defined as the stretch from the second conserved V-encoded cysteine up to the conserved J-encoded phenylalanine. In an earlier analysis of approximately 590 of the donors, sequences lacking an unambiguous match to a single V gene segment were excluded. In an earlier analysis of 587 of the donors, a V segment was called functional when productive rearrangements were above 56.7%, and segregating when the standard deviation between donors exceeded 5%. To diagnose cytomegalovirus status from the catalog of TCR beta chain sequences, a statistical classification framework was built. A later analysis assigned V and J genes by comparing TCR nucleotide sequences with IMGT/GENE-DB human TR gene sequences. A later analysis assigned CDR3 sequences and most-parsimonious VDJ recombination scenarios with the TCRdist pipeline. In a later analysis, each TCR beta chain was defined by its CDR3 amino acid sequence together with its V-gene family, and reads lacking a unique V-gene family were excluded. A later analysis removed 592 highly shared, low-generation-probability nucleotide sequences to deal with suspected cross-contamination and a sequencing artifact. For each public chain, a later analysis derived a clonal expansion index from normalized ranks of inferred template counts within each repertoire. A later analysis computed generation probabilities with a VDJ recombination model fitted to out-of-frame rearrangements, and checked the results against IGoR. In a later analysis, hypergeometric tests were used to score TCR-TCR, TCR-HLA and TCR-CMV co-occurrence, with a repertoire-size bias correction applied to TCR pairs. False discovery rates were estimated in a later analysis by permuting HLA or CMV assignments 20 times. In a later analysis, co-occurring TCRs were grouped with DBSCAN, and TCRdist sequence similarity was added when clustering was performed within HLA-allele-positive subsets. For co-occurrence clustering, repertoires with fewer than 30,000 or more than 120,000 public chains were excluded, along with about five repertoires with anomalous nucleotide sharing. The source is immuneACCESS, and TCRdb retained only in-frame sequences with V and J called. Part of the clones is not carried over; for the studies checked, unresolved V genes explain less than half of this, and the remainder is unexplained. That table is the source of V, J and clone size, and D and trimming were worked out from the DNA. The sample includes tens of thousands of clones, with around 65% observed a single time. The leading ten clones occupy just under 5% of the sample.

The cohort comprised 550 to 700 healthy bone marrow donors. All cohort members were sampled while nominally healthy, although unrecorded immune exposures were likely present. The donor tested CMV seropositive and was one of the 289 seropositive cohort members. Each donor provided a peripheral blood sample, and peripheral blood mononuclear cells were used for TCR beta sequencing. The Qiagen DNeasy Blood Extraction Kit was used to extract genomic DNA from the blood cell samples. The TCR sequence derives from a man aged 55 to 70 in good health and CMV-seropositive. The sequencing input was PBMCs. The chain is made from TRBV7-2 and TRBJ2-7; TRBD1 matches 7 bases in the middle. The sequence in DNA is TGTGCCAGCAGCTGGGGACAGTCCTACGAGCAGTACTTC. This is translated as CASSWGQSYEQYF.